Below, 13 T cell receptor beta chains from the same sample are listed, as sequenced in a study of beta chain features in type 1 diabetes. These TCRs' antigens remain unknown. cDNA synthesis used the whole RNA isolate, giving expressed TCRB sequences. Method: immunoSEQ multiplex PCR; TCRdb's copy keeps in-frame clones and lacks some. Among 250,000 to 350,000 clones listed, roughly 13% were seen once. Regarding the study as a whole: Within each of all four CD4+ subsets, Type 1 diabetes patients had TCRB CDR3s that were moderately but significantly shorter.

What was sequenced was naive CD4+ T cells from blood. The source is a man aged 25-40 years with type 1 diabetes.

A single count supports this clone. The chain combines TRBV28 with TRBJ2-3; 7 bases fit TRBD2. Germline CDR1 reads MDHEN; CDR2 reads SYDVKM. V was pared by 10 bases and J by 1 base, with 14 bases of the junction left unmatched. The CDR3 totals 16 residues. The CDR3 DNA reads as TGTGCCACCTCCCTCCCCGGGAGCGGGGGCACAGATACGCAGTATTTT. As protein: CATSLPGSGGTDTQYF. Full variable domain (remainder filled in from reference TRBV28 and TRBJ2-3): DVKVTQSSRYLVKRTGEKVFLECVQDMDHENMFWYRQDPGLGLRLIYFSYDVKMKEKGDIPEGYSVSREKKERFSLILESASTNQTSMYLCATSLPGSGGTDTQYFGPGTRLTVL.

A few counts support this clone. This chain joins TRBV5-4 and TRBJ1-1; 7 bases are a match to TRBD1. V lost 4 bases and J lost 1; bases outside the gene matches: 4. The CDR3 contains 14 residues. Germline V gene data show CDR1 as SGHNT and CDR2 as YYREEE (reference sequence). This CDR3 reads CASSVGQTNTEAFF. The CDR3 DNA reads TGTGCCAGCAGCGTGGGACAGACGAACACTGAAGCTTTCTTT.

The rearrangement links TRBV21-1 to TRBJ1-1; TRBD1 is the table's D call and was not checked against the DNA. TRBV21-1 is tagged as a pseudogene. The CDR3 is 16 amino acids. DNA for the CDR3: TGTGCCAGCAGCAAAGACATTTACCCAAGGGGCACTGAAGCTTTCTTT. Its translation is CASSKDIYPRGTEAFF.

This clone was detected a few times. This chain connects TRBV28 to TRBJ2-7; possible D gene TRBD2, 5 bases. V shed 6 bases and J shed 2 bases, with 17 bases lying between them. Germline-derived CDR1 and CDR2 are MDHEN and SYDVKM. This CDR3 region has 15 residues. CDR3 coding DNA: TGTGCCAGCAGCCTCCCCGGAGCGGTCCCCTACGAGCAGTACTTC. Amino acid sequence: CASSLPGAVPYEQYF.

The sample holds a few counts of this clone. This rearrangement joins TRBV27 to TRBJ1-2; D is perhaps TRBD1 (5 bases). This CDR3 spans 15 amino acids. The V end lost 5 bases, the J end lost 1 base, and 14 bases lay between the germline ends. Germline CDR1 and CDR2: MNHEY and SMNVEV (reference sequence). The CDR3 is CASSPWRGFNYGYTF. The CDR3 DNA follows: TGTGCCAGCAGTCCATGGAGGGGATTTAACTATGGCTACACCTTC.

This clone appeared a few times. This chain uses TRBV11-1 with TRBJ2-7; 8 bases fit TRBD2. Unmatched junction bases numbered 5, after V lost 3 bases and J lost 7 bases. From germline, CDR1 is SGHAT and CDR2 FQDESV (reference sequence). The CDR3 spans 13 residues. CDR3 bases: TGTGCCAGCAGCTTCAGAATAGCGGGAGAGCAGTACTTC. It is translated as CASSFRIAGEQYF.

The CDR3 sequence: CASSFQRDQPQHF. DNA for the CDR3: TGTGCCAGCAGCTTTCAGCGGGATCAGCCCCAGCATTTT. V gene TRBV7-2 combines with J gene TRBJ1-5, with D hard to call. V lost 3 bases and J lost 5, with 8 bases in between. The CDR3 totals 13 residues. CDR1 SGHTA and CDR2 FQGNSA come from the germline V gene. Complete variable domain (other parts from reference TRBV7-2 and TRBJ1-5): GAGVSQSPSNKVTEKGKDVELRCDPISGHTALYWYRQSLGQGLEFLIYFQGNSAPDKSGLPSDRFSAERTGGSVSTLTIQRTQQEDSAVYLCASSFQRDQPQHFGDGTRLSIL.

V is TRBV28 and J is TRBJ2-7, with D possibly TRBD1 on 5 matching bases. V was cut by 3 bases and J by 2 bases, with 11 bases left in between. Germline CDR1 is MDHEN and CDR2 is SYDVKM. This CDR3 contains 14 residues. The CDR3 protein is CASSFQQGTYEQYF. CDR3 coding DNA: TGTGCCAGCAGTTTTCAGCAGGGTACCTACGAGCAGTACTTC.

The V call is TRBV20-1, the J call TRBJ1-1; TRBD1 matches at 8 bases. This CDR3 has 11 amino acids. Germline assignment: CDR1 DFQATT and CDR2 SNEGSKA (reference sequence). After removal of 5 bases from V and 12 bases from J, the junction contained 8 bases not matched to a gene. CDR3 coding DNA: TGCAGTGCTTACAGGGGGAAAACGACTTTCTTT. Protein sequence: CSAYRGKTTFF.

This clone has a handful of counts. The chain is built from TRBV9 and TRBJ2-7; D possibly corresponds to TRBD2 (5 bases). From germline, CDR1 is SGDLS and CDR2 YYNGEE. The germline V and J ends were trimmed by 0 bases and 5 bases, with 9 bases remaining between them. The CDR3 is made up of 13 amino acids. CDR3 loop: CASSVGPGNEQYF. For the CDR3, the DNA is TGTGCCAGCAGCGTAGGTCCCGGGAACGAGCAGTACTTC. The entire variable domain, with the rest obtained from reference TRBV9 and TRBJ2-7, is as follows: DSGVTQTPKHLITATGQRVTLRCSPRSGDLSVYWYQQSLDQGLQFLIQYYNGEERAKGNILERFSAQQFPDLHSELNLSSLELGDSALYFCASSVGPGNEQYFGPGTRLTVT.

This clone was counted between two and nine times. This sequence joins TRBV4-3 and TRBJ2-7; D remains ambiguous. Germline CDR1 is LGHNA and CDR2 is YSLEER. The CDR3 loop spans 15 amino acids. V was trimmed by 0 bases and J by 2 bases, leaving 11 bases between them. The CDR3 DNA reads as TGCGCCAGCAGCCAAGATCGTCAGTTTGCCTACGAGCAGTACTTC. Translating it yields CASSQDRQFAYEQYF.

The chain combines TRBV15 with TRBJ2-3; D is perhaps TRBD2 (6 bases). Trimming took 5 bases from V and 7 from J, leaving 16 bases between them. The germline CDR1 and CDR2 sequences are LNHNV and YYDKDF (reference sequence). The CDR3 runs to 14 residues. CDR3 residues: CATSGWDSLYTQYF. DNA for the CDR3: TGTGCCACCAGCGGATGGGACTCCCTCTATACGCAGTATTTT.

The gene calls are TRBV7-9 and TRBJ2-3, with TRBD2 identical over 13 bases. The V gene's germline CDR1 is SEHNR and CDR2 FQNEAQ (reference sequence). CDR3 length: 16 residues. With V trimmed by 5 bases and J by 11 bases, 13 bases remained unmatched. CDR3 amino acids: CASSPGTSGVPWGQYF. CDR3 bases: TGTGCCAGCAGCCCCGGGACTAGCGGGGTTCCGTGGGGGCAGTATTTT. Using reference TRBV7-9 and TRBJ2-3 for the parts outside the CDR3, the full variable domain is DTGVSQNPRHKITKRGQNVTFRCDPISEHNRLYWYRQTLGQGPEFLTYFQNEAQLEKSRLLSDRFSAERPKGSFSTLEIQRTEQGDSAMYLCASSPGTSGVPWGQYFGPGTRLTVL.